The rows below give T cell receptor beta chains drawn from one sample of a study of T-cell memory formation after mild COVID-19. From the 5' RACE reads, TCRdb called clonotypes with MiXCR, one entry per CDR3 protein. The data hold about 140,000 distinct CDR3 sequences, with 13% to 15% observed a single time. Sequences were obtained from PBMCs or a T cell subset sorted from them (not recorded which). The receptors were gathered from an adult woman who had mild COVID-19 (a few samples of this study predate the infection). Cell type and time point are not known. Both conserved end residues are part of each CDR3. A D gene is named only where the DNA matches it firmly. Some rows have no size entry. The others give once, few or many, or a class for an expanded clone.

>14|TRBV5-6|-|-|TRBJ2-7
TGTGCCAGCAGCACGGGCACCCTGACCCCCGAGCAGTACTTC
CASSTGTLTPEQYF
>14|TRBV24-1|-|few|TRBJ2-2
TGTGCCACCAGTGATTTGCAGGGGACCGGGGAGCTGTTTTTT
CATSDLQGTGELFF
>14|TRBV5-6|-|few|TRBJ2-5
TGTGCCAGCAGCTTGGTTGTCGGAGAAGAGACCCAGTACTTC
CASSLVVGEETQYF
>13|TRBV20-1|-|-|TRBJ2-3
TGCAGTGCTAGCGCCGTCCTCACAGATACGCAGTATTTT
CSASAVLTDTQYF
>13|TRBV7-9|-|many|TRBJ2-7
TGTGCCAGCAGCTTAGCAGGTCCCCACGAGCAGTACTTC
CASSLAGPHEQYF
>16|TRBV11-1|-|-|TRBJ2-1
TGTGCCAGCAGCTTAGCAGGGACGATGGCCTACAATGAGCAGTTCTTC
CASSLAGTMAYNEQFF
>17|TRBV6-5|TRBD2|-|TRBJ2-1
TGTGCCAGCAGCTCGGATGTAGCGGGGTCCTACTACAATGAGCAGTTCTTC
CASSSDVAGSYYNEQFF
>17|TRBV9|-|few|TRBJ1-4
TGTGCCAGCAGCCCCACTCCCTTGGGTTCAACTAATGAAAAACTGTTTTTT
CASSPTPLGSTNEKLFF
>13|TRBV11-1|-|-|TRBJ2-1
TGTGCCAGCAGCTGGGGCGTCGACAATGAGCAGTTCTTC
CASSWGVDNEQFF
>13|TRBV4-1|-|-|TRBJ2-7
TGCGCCAGCAGCCAAGTGGGGGCCCACGAGCAGTACTTC
CASSQVGAHEQYF
>16|TRBV18|-|many|TRBJ2-2
TGTGCCAGCTCACCACCGTCAAGGGAGAACACCGGGGAGCTGTTTTTT
CASSPPSRENTGELFF
>14|TRBV6-6|-|many|TRBJ2-7
TGTGCCAGCAGTTACGAGGGAGGAGCTTACGAGCAGTACTTC
CASSYEGGAYEQYF
>17|TRBV11-2|-|-|TRBJ1-4
TGTGCCAGCAGCTTAGATCATCTGGGGTTTCCTAATGAAAAACTGTTTTTT
CASSLDHLGFPNEKLFF
>15|TRBV19|-|-|TRBJ1-5
TGTGCCAGTAGTATACTCTCGTTGACCGGTCAGCCCCAGCATTTT
CASSILSLTGQPQHF
>15|TRBV6-1|-|-|TRBJ1-1
TGTGCCAGCAGTGCAGTGGGGGAATTGAACACTGAAGCTTTCTTT
CASSAVGELNTEAFF
>14|TRBV6-6|-|-|TRBJ2-1
TGTGCCAGCAGTAATCCCCTCTCCTACAATGAGCAGTTCTTC
CASSNPLSYNEQFF
>16|TRBV5-1|-|-|TRBJ2-3
TGCGCCAGCACCACCGACGGTCGTGGCGGCACAGATACGCAGTATTTT
CASTTDGRGGTDTQYF
>19|TRBV7-3|TRBD1|many|TRBJ2-1
TGTGCCAGCAGCTCCACCGGGACAGGATCGGACCCCACCCTCCATGAGCAGTTCTTC
CASSSTGTGSDPTLHEQFF
>15|TRBV12-5|TRBD1|few|TRBJ2-1
TGTGCTAGTGGTTTGGGGAGACAGGGGGCGAATGAGCAGTTCTTC
CASGLGRQGANEQFF
>13|TRBV4-1|-|few|TRBJ2-1
TGCGCCACCTCTAGGGGGGCTCGGGATGAGCAGTTCTTC
CATSRGARDEQFF
>15|TRBV4-1|TRBD2|few|TRBJ2-7
TGCGCCAGCAGCCAAGGGACTAGCGGCAACTACGAGCAGTACTTC
CASSQGTSGNYEQYF
>17|TRBV13|-|-|TRBJ2-3
TGTGCCAGCAGCACCTTGCTCGGGCTACCTAGCACAGATACGCAGTATTTT
CASSTLLGLPSTDTQYF
>15|TRBV7-8|-|few|TRBJ2-7
TGTGCCAGCAGCTTAGCGGTGGCGAGCTCCTACGAGCAGTACTTC
CASSLAVASSYEQYF
>16|TRBV19|-|-|TRBJ1-2
TGTGCCAGCGATACGGGCAGCCCCGACCATAACTATGGCTACACCTTC
CASDTGSPDHNYGYTF
>13|TRBV5-4|-|-|TRBJ2-1
TGTGCCAGCAGCTTGGAGCAGACCAATGAGCAGTTCTTC
CASSLEQTNEQFF
>16|TRBV9|TRBD2|-|TRBJ2-3
TGTGCCAGCAGCGTTAGCGGGAGTGGGAGCACAGATACGCAGTATTTT
CASSVSGSGSTDTQYF
>12|TRBV7-9|-|few|TRBJ1-1
TGTGCCAGCGGAGAGGACATTCCCGAAGCTTTCTTT
CASGEDIPEAFF
>15|TRBV7-2|TRBD2|-|TRBJ2-4
TGTGCCAGCAGCTTAAGCGGGGGGGCTATAAACATTCAGTACTTC
CASSLSGGAINIQYF
>18|TRBV4-2|TRBD2|few|TRBJ2-3
TGTGCCAGCAGCCAAGAGCGGGGGCTAGCGGGGGAGGCAGATACGCAGTATTTT
CASSQERGLAGEADTQYF
>15|TRBV5-6|TRBD1|-|TRBJ1-2
TGTGCCAGCAGCTTTCAGGACAGGATTAACTATGGCTACACCTTC
CASSFQDRINYGYTF
>16|TRBV6-5|TRBD1|few|TRBJ2-1
TGTGCCAGCAGTCTCACCGGGACAGGGAATATACATGAGCAGTTCTTC
CASSLTGTGNIHEQFF
>14|TRBV12-3/TRBV12-4|-|few|TRBJ1-2
TGTGCCAGCACCCATCTCTACTCTAACTATGGCTACACCTTC
CASTHLYSNYGYTF
>14|TRBV29-1|-|-|TRBJ1-1
TGCAGCGTTGATGGCGGATTACTGAACACTGAAGCTTTCTTT
CSVDGGLLNTEAFF
>14|TRBV27|-|few|TRBJ1-1
TGTGCCAGCAGTCGAGGAACAGGGAGCACTGAAGCTTTCTTT
CASSRGTGSTEAFF
>15|TRBV12-3/TRBV12-4|-|few|TRBJ2-1
TGTGCCAGCAGTTTGGCCCTCCTGCTGGGGGATGAGCAGTTCTTC
CASSLALLLGDEQFF
>12|TRBV12-3/TRBV12-4|-|-|TRBJ1-1
TGTGCCAGCAGATTTCGCAGGGGTGAAGCTTTCTTT
CASRFRRGEAFF
>13|TRBV24-1|-|-|TRBJ2-7
TGTGCCACCAGTGATTGGCAGGGTAGAGAGCAGTACTTC
CATSDWQGREQYF
>16|TRBV7-8|TRBD1|many|TRBJ2-1
TGTGCCAGCAGCTTAGGGGACAGGGGTTTGAAAAATGAGCAGTTCTTC
CASSLGDRGLKNEQFF
>14|TRBV12-3/TRBV12-4|TRBD2|-|TRBJ2-3
TGTGCCAGCACCCACACGGGGGGGCCAGATACGCAGTATTTT
CASTHTGGPDTQYF
>14|TRBV15|-|-|TRBJ2-7
TGTGCCACCACACCGGACAGTTCCTCCTACGAGCAGTACTTC
CATTPDSSSYEQYF
>14|TRBV9|-|-|TRBJ1-1
TGTGCCAGCAGCGTAGGGGATCTGGGCACTGAAGCTTTCTTT
CASSVGDLGTEAFF
>11|TRBV19|-|-|TRBJ1-1
TGTGCCAGTTTACTGGGCACTGAAGCTTTCTTT
CASLLGTEAFF
>14|TRBV9|TRBD1|-|TRBJ2-2
TGTGCCAGCAGCCGACGGACAGGGACCGGGGAGCTGTTTTTT
CASSRRTGTGELFF
>13|TRBV2|-|few|TRBJ2-5
TGTGCCAGCAGTGACAGGATTTTAGAGACCCAGTACTTC
CASSDRILETQYF
>18|TRBV5-1|TRBD2|-|TRBJ2-1
TGCGCCAGCAGCTTGGCAGGGCTAGCGGGAGAGATCCACAATGAGCAGTTCTTC
CASSLAGLAGEIHNEQFF
>12|TRBV20-1|-|-|TRBJ2-3
TGCAGTGCTACCTGGCGGACAGATACGCAGTATTTT
CSATWRTDTQYF
>15|TRBV7-9|-|few|TRBJ2-2
TGTGCCAGCAGCTTATGGCAGGCGAACACCGGGGAGCTGTTTTTT
CASSLWQANTGELFF
>16|TRBV5-1|TRBD2|-|TRBJ2-1
TGCGCCAGCAGCCCCTGGGCTAGCGGGGGGTCCAATGAGCAGTTCTTC
CASSPWASGGSNEQFF
>15|TRBV5-1|TRBD1|-|TRBJ1-1
TGCGCCAGCAGCTTGGGGACACAGGGGGCCACTGAAGCTTTCTTT
CASSLGTQGATEAFF
>16|TRBV7-8|TRBD2|-|TRBJ2-1
TGTGCCAGCAGCCCTGGGGCAAGGGAGGGCTACAATGAGCAGTTCTTC
CASSPGAREGYNEQFF
>13|TRBV7-9|-|few|TRBJ1-1
TGTGCCAGCAGCGGTCAAGTGGACACTGAAGCTTTCTTT
CASSGQVDTEAFF
>15|TRBV24-1|TRBD1|-|TRBJ1-4
TGTGCCACCAGTGATTCCCGGGACAGGGCAGAAAAACTGTTTTTT
CATSDSRDRAEKLFF
>16|TRBV19|-|-|TRBJ2-7
TGTGCCAGTAGTATAGTGGGGGAGTCCCTCGCCTACGAGCAGTACTTC
CASSIVGESLAYEQYF
>10|TRBV2|-|few|TRBJ2-7
TGTGCCAGTCAGGGTTACGAGCAGTACTTC
CASQGYEQYF
>15|TRBV2|-|few|TRBJ1-5
TGTGCCAGCAGTGACGGGCAGGGCGTCGATCAGCCCCAGCATTTT
CASSDGQGVDQPQHF